What follows are 13 T cell receptor beta chains derived from one specimen sequenced in a study of CD8 T cells in Susac syndrome. Reverse transcription of roughly 0.45 to 1 ug RNA was performed with random hexamers. MiXCR, run by TCRdb on the immunoSEQ multiplex PCR reads, gives a single entry per CDR3 protein. In the table there are hundreds of thousands of distinct CDR3 sequences, approximately 89% of which are singletons. Material: CD8+ T cells from PBMCs. All receptors derive from a human donor with multiple sclerosis.

V and J are TRBV29-1 and TRBJ1-2; D gene ambiguous. The CDR3 covers 14 residues. CDR1 and CDR2 (germline): SQVTM, ANQGSEA. The V and J ends lost 2 bases and 2 bases respectively, with 12 bases between them. The CDR3 sequence: CSVEPDGFNYGYTF. As DNA, the CDR3 is TGCAGCGTTGAACCAGACGGTTTCAACTATGGCTACACCTTC.

The chain joins TRBV29-1 to TRBJ1-2; D is perhaps TRBD1 (5 bases). Per the germline V gene, CDR1 is SQVTM and CDR2 is ANQGSEA. The CDR3 runs 13 residues. The V end lost 7 bases, the J end lost 4 bases, and 16 bases lay between the germline ends. CDR3 in amino acids: CSAPTDGRYGYTF. In DNA, the CDR3 is TGCAGCGCCCCGACAGACGGCCGCTATGGCTACACCTTC.

J is TRBJ1-1 and V is TRBV3-1; 8 bases fit TRBD1. Germline V CDR1 and CDR2: LGHDT, YNNKEL (reference sequence). The V and J ends lost 3 bases and 6 bases, in that order; junction bases with no gene match: 6. The length of the CDR3 is 14 residues. DNA for the CDR3: TGTGCCAGCAGCCATACAGGGGGGGAGGCTGAAGCTTTCTTT. It is translated as CASSHTGGEAEAFF.

This chain links TRBV5-1 with TRBJ1-1; D gene unclear. V was pared by 1 base and J by 3 bases, with 19 bases between. The CDR3 covers 17 residues. The V gene's germline CDR1 is SGHRS and CDR2 YFSETQ. This CDR3 is CASSLMTGEVFDTEAFF. DNA for the CDR3: TGCGCCAGCAGCTTGATGACCGGGGAAGTGTTTGACACTGAAGCTTTCTTT. The full variable domain, its missing parts supplied by reference TRBV5-1 and TRBJ1-1, is KAGVTQTPRYLIKTRGQQVTLSCSPISGHRSVSWYQQTPGQGLQFLFEYFSETQRNKGNFPGRFSGRQFSNSRSEMNVSTLELGDSALYLCASSLMTGEVFDTEAFFGQGTRLTVV.

This chain uses TRBV28 with TRBJ1-1; D remains unclear. The CDR3 consists of 14 residues. Germline CDR1 MDHEN, CDR2 SYDVKM. V was shortened by 7 bases and J by 1 base, with 13 bases between the two germline ends. The chain's CDR3 is CASKWVESNTEAFF. DNA for the CDR3: TGTGCCAGCAAATGGGTGGAATCGAACACTGAAGCTTTCTTT.

V gene TRBV30 combines with J gene TRBJ2-2; TRBD1 agrees at 8 bases. Germline CDR1 and CDR2: GTSNPN and SVGIG (reference sequence). The CDR3 contains 19 residues. J gave up 0 bases and V 1 base, and 13 bases lay outside the gene matches. CDR3 DNA: TGTGCCTGGAGTGCCAATTCCCCGGGACAGGTAGCGAACACCGGGGAGCTGTTTTTT. This sequence encodes CAWSANSPGQVANTGELFF.

The rearrangement uses TRBV12-3 or TRBV12-4 and TRBJ2-6, with D unclear. The V end lost 0 bases, the J end lost 3 bases, and 6 bases lay between the germline ends. The CDR3 covers 15 residues. In nucleotides, the CDR3 is TGTGCCAGCAGTTTAGCAGGGTTTGGGGCCAACGTCCTGACTTTC. The encoded protein is CASSLAGFGANVLTF.

This chain joins TRBV27 and TRBJ2-5; D is unclear. This CDR3 spans 14 amino acids. The germline V gene encodes CDR1 MNHEY and CDR2 SMNVEV (reference sequence). Trimming pared 0 bases from V and 5 bases from J, leaving 10 bases between. CDR3 region: CASSLSLGYETQYF. CDR3 in DNA: TGTGCCAGCAGTTTATCGCTGGGTTATGAGACCCAGTACTTC.

The genes are TRBV10-2 and TRBJ1-5; D is unresolved. V lost 5 bases and J lost 3, with 17 bases in between. The germline CDR1 and CDR2 sequences are WSHSY and SAAADI. The CDR3 has 16 residues. The CDR3 DNA reads TGCGCCAGCAGTACCGACGGACGCTTCACCAATCAGCCCCAGCATTTT. Amino acids: CASSTDGRFTNQPQHF.

The genes are TRBV5-1 and TRBJ2-2; TRBD2 aligns across 13 bases. Germline values: CDR1 SGHRS, CDR2 YFSETQ. J gave up 6 bases and V 0 bases, and 5 bases lay outside the gene matches. The CDR3 is made up of 17 amino acids. This chain's CDR3 is CASSLVGTSGAPGELFF. Here the CDR3 DNA reads TGCGCCAGCAGCTTGGTCGGGACTAGCGGGGCTCCCGGGGAGCTGTTTTTT.

V usage is TRBV4-1 and J usage is TRBJ2-3, with D tentatively TRBD2 (5 bases). The V gene's germline CDR1 is MGHRA and CDR2 YSYEKL. The CDR3 runs 15 residues. Trimming took off 6 bases at V and 5 bases at J, with 18 bases between the two ends. This chain's CDR3 is CASSLTDSAGDTQYF. The CDR3 DNA reads as TGCGCCAGCAGTCTAACAGACTCCGCGGGAGATACGCAGTATTTT.

The gene calls are TRBV4-1 and TRBJ1-1; TRBD1 might be the D (6 bases). Trimming removed 0 bases from V and 1 base from J, with 9 bases in between. The V gene's germline CDR1 is MGHRA and CDR2 YSYEKL. This CDR3 contains 15 residues. The CDR3 is CASSQEGAGNTEAFF. The CDR3 DNA reads as TGCGCCAGCAGCCAAGAGGGGGCAGGGAACACTGAAGCTTTCTTT.

CDR3 coding DNA: TGTGCCACCAGTATACTCTCGGGACAGGGAAACACCGGGGAGCTGTTTTTT. Its protein is CATSILSGQGNTGELFF. V and J are TRBV15 and TRBJ2-2, with 9 bases identical to TRBD1. Germline CDR1 and CDR2: LNHNV and YYDKDF (reference sequence). CDR3 length equals 17 residues. Germline trimming cut 6 bases from V and 2 bases from J; bases unmatched to any gene: 10.